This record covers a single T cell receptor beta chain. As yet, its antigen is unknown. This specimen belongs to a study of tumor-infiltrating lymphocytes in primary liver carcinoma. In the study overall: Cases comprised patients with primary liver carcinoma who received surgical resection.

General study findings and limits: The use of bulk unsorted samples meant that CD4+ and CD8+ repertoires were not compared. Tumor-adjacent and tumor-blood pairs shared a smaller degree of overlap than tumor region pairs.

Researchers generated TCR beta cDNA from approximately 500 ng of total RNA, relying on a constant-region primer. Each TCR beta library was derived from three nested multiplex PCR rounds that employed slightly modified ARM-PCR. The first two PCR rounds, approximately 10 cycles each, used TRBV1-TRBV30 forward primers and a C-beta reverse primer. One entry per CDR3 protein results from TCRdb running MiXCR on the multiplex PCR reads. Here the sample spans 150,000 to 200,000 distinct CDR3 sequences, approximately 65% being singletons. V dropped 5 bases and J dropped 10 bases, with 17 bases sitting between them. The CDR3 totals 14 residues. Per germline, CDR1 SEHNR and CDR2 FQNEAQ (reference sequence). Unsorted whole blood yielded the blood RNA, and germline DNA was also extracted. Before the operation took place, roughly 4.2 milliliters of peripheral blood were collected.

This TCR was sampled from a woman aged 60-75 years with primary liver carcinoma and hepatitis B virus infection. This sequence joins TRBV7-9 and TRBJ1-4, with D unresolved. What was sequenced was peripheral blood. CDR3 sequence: CASSHDKVRGKLFF. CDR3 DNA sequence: TGTGCCAGCAGCCACGACAAGGTGCGGGGAAAACTGTTTTTT.